Presented here are 27 T cell receptor beta chains from one specimen sequenced in a study of shared clonotypes between healthy human individuals. The data were produced by immunoSEQ multiplex PCR, yet TCRdb's version contains in-frame clones alone and is incomplete. Among 600,000 to 750,000 clones listed, 72% were seen once. Sequencing was carried out using memory CD4+ T cells sorted from blood. Subset: CD45RA-negative fraction. Every receptor here comes from a woman aged 30 to 39 in good health.

The table lists this clone with many counts. The chain recombines TRBV5-1 with TRBJ1-2; D might be TRBD1 (5 bases). The V end was cut by 4 bases, the J end by 7 bases, with 14 bases between. The CDR3 is 13 residues long. Per germline, CDR1 SGHRS and CDR2 YFSETQ. Here the CDR3 DNA reads TGCGCCAGCAGCCCCAGACAGTCGGGTGGCTACACCTTC. Translation: CASSPRQSGGYTF.

The chain couples TRBV28 to TRBJ1-5, with D uncertain. Trimming removed 5 bases from V and 2 bases from J, with 13 bases in between. The CDR3 has 15 residues. From germline, CDR1 is MDHEN and CDR2 SYDVKM. CDR3 bases: TGTGCCAGCAGTCCCCAGTCGGTGGGCAATCAGCCCCAGCATTTT. Translating it yields CASSPQSVGNQPQHF. The entire variable domain, with the rest obtained from reference TRBV28 and TRBJ1-5, is as follows: DVKVTQSSRYLVKRTGEKVFLECVQDMDHENMFWYRQDPGLGLRLIYFSYDVKMKEKGDIPEGYSVSREKKERFSLILESASTNQTSMYLCASSPQSVGNQPQHFGDGTRLSIL.

The chain has TRBV2 and TRBJ1-1; 11 nucleotides agree with TRBD1. Germline V lookup: CDR1 SNHLY, CDR2 FYNNEI. V lost 1 base and J lost 3; bases outside the gene matches: 1. The CDR3 length is 15 residues. CDR3 amino acids: CASSEGTGGHTEAFF. For the CDR3, the DNA is TGTGCCAGCAGTGAAGGGACAGGGGGCCACACTGAAGCTTTCTTT. The complete variable domain, with remaining parts taken from reference TRBV2 and TRBJ1-1, reads EPEVTQTPSHQVTQMGQEVILRCVPISNHLYFYWYRQILGQKVEFLVSFYNNEISEKSEIFDDQFSVERPDGSNFTLKIRSTKLEDSAMYFCASSEGTGGHTEAFFGQGTRLTVV.

The gene calls are TRBV27 and TRBJ2-1; D is uncertain. This CDR3 is built from 12 residues. V dropped 5 bases and J dropped 5 bases, with 7 bases sitting between them. CDR1 and CDR2 from the germline V gene are MNHEY and SMNVEV (reference sequence). The DNA for the CDR3 is TGTGCCAGCAGTCTCGGACACAATGAGCAGTTCTTC. This codes for CASSLGHNEQFF.

V and J are TRBV25-1 and TRBJ2-5; no reliable D call. The CDR3 covers 14 residues. Germline CDR1 MGHDK, CDR2 SYGVNS. V lost 5 bases to trimming and J lost 5 bases, with 15 bases between them. DNA for the CDR3: TGTGCCAGCAGTCACCCGGGCCCCAGTGAGACCCAGTACTTC. This encodes CASSHPGPSETQYF.

The rearrangement joins TRBV6-1 to TRBJ2-2, with TRBD2 matching over 7 bases. Trimming removed 4 bases from V and 3 bases from J; junction bases left unmatched: 5. The CDR3 spans 15 residues. From germline, CDR1 is MNHNS and CDR2 SASEGT. DNA for the CDR3: TGTGCCAGCAGTGCCGCTAGCGGCCACACCGGGGAGCTGTTTTTT. It specifies CASSAASGHTGELFF.

This rearrangement joins TRBV27 to TRBJ2-7; possibly TRBD1 or TRBD2 for D (5 bases each). Germline CDR1 is MNHEY and CDR2 is SMNVEV (reference sequence). Trimming left V 0 bases short and J 2 bases short, with 11 bases between. The CDR3 spans 15 residues. CDR3 in amino acids: CASSLSSRGAYEQYF. CDR3 sequence (DNA): TGTGCCAGCAGTTTATCCTCCCGAGGGGCCTACGAGCAGTACTTC.

The chain has TRBV9 and TRBJ1-2; D is perhaps TRBD1 (6 bases). Per the germline V gene, CDR1 is SGDLS and CDR2 is YYNGEE. CDR3 length: 15 amino acids. The germline V and J ends were trimmed by 3 bases and 7 bases, with 19 bases remaining between them. In DNA, the CDR3 is TGTGCCAGCAGCGCCACCCCGGACAGTTTGTCTGGCTACACCTTC. It encodes CASSATPDSLSGYTF.

The V call is TRBV28, the J call TRBJ2-1; no definite D call. The ends were cut back, 3 bases at V and 11 bases at J, with 8 bases in the middle. The CDR3 consists of 11 residues. The germline V gene encodes CDR1 MDHEN and CDR2 SYDVKM. The CDR3 DNA follows: TGTGCCAGCAGTTTTCACCAAAAGCAGTTCTTC. Translated: CASSFHQKQFF.

Points on this clone: This same CDR3 is encoded by further DNA sequences in the sample. The V gene is TRBV28, the J gene TRBJ1-5; D remains unclear. This CDR3 is built from 13 residues. Trimming took off 6 bases at V and 1 base at J, with 7 bases between the two ends. Germline lookup yields CDR1 MDHEN and CDR2 SYDVKM. This chain's CDR3 is CASRGTSNQPQHF. The CDR3 DNA is TGTGCCAGCAGGGGAACCAGCAATCAGCCCCAGCATTTT.

The chain has TRBV29-1 and TRBJ2-1; the match to TRBD1 covers 11 bases. V dropped 7 bases and J dropped 3; count of bases not matched to a gene: 5. The V gene's germline CDR1 is SQVTM and CDR2 ANQGSEA. The CDR3 is made up of 14 amino acids. DNA for the CDR3: TGCAGCGCCGGGGACAGGGGGGGCTACAATGAGCAGTTCTTC. Its translation is CSAGDRGGYNEQFF.

As concerns this clone: The sample holds other DNA sequences that translate to the same CDR3. This chain links TRBV29-1 with TRBJ2-6; D gene ambiguous. The CDR3 totals 13 residues. V was cut by 4 bases and J by 0 bases, with 4 bases left in between. The germline gives CDR1 SQVTM, CDR2 ANQGSEA. The CDR3 DNA reads TGCAGCGTTGTGGTCTCTGGGGCCAACGTCCTGACTTTC. Protein product: CSVVVSGANVLTF.

Comments on this clone: The identical CDR3 is also encoded by other nucleotide sequences in the sample. V is TRBV19 and J is TRBJ2-5, with 9 bases lining up with TRBD1. CDR3 length: 13 amino acids. After removal of 6 bases from V and 11 bases from J, the junction contained 10 bases not matched to a gene. CDR1 is LNHDA, CDR2 SQIVND, per germline (reference sequence). This CDR3 is CASSRQGVGEQYF. CDR3 nucleotide sequence: TGTGCCAGTAGCCGACAGGGGGTCGGAGAGCAGTACTTC.

In its sample, this clone was seen a few times. V gene TRBV28 combines with J gene TRBJ2-7, with D tentatively TRBD1 (6 bases). The CDR3 loop spans 15 amino acids. The germline V gene has CDR1 MDHEN and CDR2 SYDVKM. Trimming took off 5 bases at V and 3 bases at J, with 17 bases between the two ends. CDR3 in DNA: TGTGCCAGCAGTATTCCGCAGGGGCAAAGCTACGAGCAGTACTTC. Its translation: CASSIPQGQSYEQYF.

The rearrangement joins TRBV29-1 to TRBJ1-1, with unresolved D. The length of the CDR3 is 13 residues. The germline gives CDR1 SQVTM, CDR2 ANQGSEA. The ends were cut back, 4 bases at V and 3 bases at J, with 12 bases in the middle. The CDR3 spells CSVVWGFDTEAFF. The CDR3 DNA follows: TGCAGCGTTGTATGGGGATTCGACACTGAAGCTTTCTTT.

The chain's CDR3 is CSASGTSLHTGELFF. In nucleotides, the CDR3 is TGCAGCGCCTCGGGGACTAGCCTCCATACCGGGGAGCTGTTTTTT. The chain links TRBV29-1 to TRBJ2-2; 9 bases are shared with TRBD2. V lost 7 bases to trimming and J lost 5 bases; unmatched junction nucleotides: 11. This CDR3 spans 15 amino acids. Germline values: CDR1 SQVTM, CDR2 ANQGSEA.

This clone was counted only a few times. The genes are TRBV4-2 and TRBJ2-5; 8 bases line up with TRBD2. J gave up 5 bases and V 3 bases, and 2 bases lay outside the gene matches. Germline values: CDR1 LGHNA, CDR2 YNFKEQ. CDR3 length: 13 amino acids. CDR3 nucleotide sequence: TGTGCCAGCAGCCACGAGCGGGGGGAGACCCAGTACTTC. Translated, it gives CASSHERGETQYF.

The chain employs TRBV19 and TRBJ2-3; D remains ambiguous. Germline CDR1 is LNHDA and CDR2 is SQIVND (reference sequence). Trimming took off 5 bases at V and 3 bases at J, with 12 bases between the two ends. This CDR3 region has 14 residues. The CDR3: CASSAPGWTDTQYF. DNA of the CDR3: TGTGCCAGTAGTGCCCCCGGGTGGACAGATACGCAGTATTTT.

The DNA for the CDR3 is TGTGCCAGCAGCACGGGGACAATTGGCTACACCTTC. This translates into CASSTGTIGYTF. V usage is TRBV28 and J usage is TRBJ1-2, with D perhaps TRBD1 (6 bases). Germline CDR1 MDHEN, CDR2 SYDVKM. The CDR3 is 12 amino acids. Trimming took 6 bases from V and 7 from J, leaving 12 bases between them.

The rearrangement uses TRBV27 and TRBJ1-2, with TRBD1 as a possible D gene (5 bases). The germline V gene has CDR1 MNHEY and CDR2 SMNVEV (reference sequence). The CDR3 has 15 amino acids. The V end was cut by 6 bases, the J end by 3 bases, with 17 bases between. The CDR3 sequence: CASRQTNAGDYGYTF. The CDR3, as DNA: TGTGCCAGCAGACAAACAAATGCGGGGGACTATGGCTACACCTTC.

The CDR3 is CASSLLGGGTDTQYF. As DNA, the CDR3 is TGCGCCAGCAGCTTGCTAGGGGGCGGCACAGATACGCAGTATTTT. The chain carries TRBV5-1 and TRBJ2-3; 7 bases are shared with TRBD1. The CDR3 spans 15 residues. The V gene's germline CDR1 is SGHRS and CDR2 YFSETQ. Trimming cost V 1 base and J 1 base; bases outside gene matches: 3.

J is TRBJ1-1 and V is TRBV5-4; TRBD1 matches at 7 bases. CDR3 length: 15 residues. Unmatched junction bases numbered 10, after V lost 2 bases and J lost 6 bases. Germline CDR1 and CDR2: SGHNT and YYREEE (reference sequence). CDR3 bases: TGTGCCAGCAGCTTCAAACGACAGGGAATACCTGAAGCTTTCTTT. Translating gives CASSFKRQGIPEAFF.

The J gene is TRBJ1-5, the V gene TRBV11-2; no firm D call. This CDR3 has 15 amino acids. Germline CDR1 reads SGHAT; CDR2 reads FQNNGV. Deletions cut 5 bases from V and 0 bases from J, with 11 bases between. The CDR3, as DNA: TGTGCCAGCAGCCCTAACACCCTTAGCAATCAGCCCCAGCATTTT. Its translation is CASSPNTLSNQPQHF.

This chain uses TRBV6-5 with TRBJ1-1, with D unresolved. Trimming took 4 bases from V and 4 from J, leaving 10 bases between them. The CDR3 loop spans 13 amino acids. Germline V CDR1 and CDR2: MNHEY, SVGAGI. CDR3 bases: TGTGCCAGCAGTTCAACGACGAGCACTGAAGCTTTCTTT. Translation gives CASSSTTSTEAFF.

The gene calls are TRBV27 and TRBJ2-3, with D tentatively TRBD2 (5 bases). CDR3 length: 15 amino acids. V was pared by 10 bases and J by 4 bases, with 21 bases between. In germline, CDR1 is MNHEY, CDR2 SMNVEV (reference sequence). CDR3 in DNA: TGTGCCACCAGGCGTCCTAGCCTCAGCGCAGATACGCAGTATTTT. The encoded protein is CATRRPSLSADTQYF.

This chain links TRBV27 with TRBJ2-3; 12 bases fit TRBD2. V lost 0 bases and J lost 5; bases outside the gene matches: 0. The germline V gene encodes CDR1 MNHEY and CDR2 SMNVEV (reference sequence). This CDR3 comprises 15 residues. The CDR3 is CASSLSTSGRDTQYF. The DNA of the CDR3 is TGTGCCAGCAGTTTATCGACTAGCGGGAGAGATACGCAGTATTTT.

This sequence joins TRBV5-6 and TRBJ1-4, with a weak D call TRBD1 (5 bases). The CDR3 length is 15 residues. Germline CDR1 is SGHDT and CDR2 is YYEEEE. V lost 4 bases and J lost 6, with 16 bases in between. CDR3 sequence reads: CASSRSGLADEKLFF. DNA for the CDR3: TGTGCCAGCAGCAGATCGGGACTGGCGGATGAAAAACTGTTTTTT.